This T cell receptor beta chain was sequenced during a study of shared clonotypes between healthy human individuals. Study-wide background: For every donor, three CD4 naive, three CD4 memory, two CD8 naive and one CD8 memory plates were used.

TCRdb keeps only in-frame clones here, not all; method: immunoSEQ multiplex PCR. This table holds about 2.4 million clones, more than 85% found once. The CDR3 loop spans 12 amino acids. V dropped 2 bases and J dropped 15 bases, with 14 bases sitting between them. CDR1 is SNHLY and CDR2 is FYNNEI in the germline V gene. The sample holds a few counts of this clone. The sequenced material came from naive CD4+ T cells from PBMCs. The subset is: CD45RA+ positively selected. This chain uses TRBV2 with TRBJ1-5; D is unclear. The source of this sequence is a man aged 18 to 30 in good health. Some clones in this sample may be carry-over from other donors' samples. CDR3 nucleotides: TGTGCCAGCAGTGAAAGTGTCCACTCCCTGCATTTT. Protein: CASSESVHSLHF.